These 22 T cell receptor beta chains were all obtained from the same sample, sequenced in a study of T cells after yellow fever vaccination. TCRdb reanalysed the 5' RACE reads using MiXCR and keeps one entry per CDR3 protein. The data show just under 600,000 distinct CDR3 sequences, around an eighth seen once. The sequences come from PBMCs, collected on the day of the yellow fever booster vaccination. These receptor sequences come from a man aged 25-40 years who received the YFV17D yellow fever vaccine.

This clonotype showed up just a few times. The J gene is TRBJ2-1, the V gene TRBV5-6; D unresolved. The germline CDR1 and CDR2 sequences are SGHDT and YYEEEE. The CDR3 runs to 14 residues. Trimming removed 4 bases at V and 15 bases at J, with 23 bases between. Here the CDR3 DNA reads TGTGCCAGCAGCACCAAAAAGTCGGACCGACTTGGGTTCTTC. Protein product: CASSTKKSDRLGFF. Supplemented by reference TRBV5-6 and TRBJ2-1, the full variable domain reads DAGVTQSPTHLIKTRGQQVTLRCSPKSGHDTVSWYQQALGQGPQFIFQYYEEEERQRGNFPDRFSGHQFPNYSSELNVNALLLGDSALYLCASSTKKSDRLGFFGPGTRLTVL.

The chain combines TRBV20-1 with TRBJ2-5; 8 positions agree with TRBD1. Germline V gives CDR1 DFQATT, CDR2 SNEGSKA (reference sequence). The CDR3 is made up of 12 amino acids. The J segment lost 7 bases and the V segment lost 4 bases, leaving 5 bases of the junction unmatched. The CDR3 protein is CSATRQGRTQYF. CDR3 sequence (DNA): TGCAGTGCTACCCGACAGGGGAGGACCCAGTACTTC.

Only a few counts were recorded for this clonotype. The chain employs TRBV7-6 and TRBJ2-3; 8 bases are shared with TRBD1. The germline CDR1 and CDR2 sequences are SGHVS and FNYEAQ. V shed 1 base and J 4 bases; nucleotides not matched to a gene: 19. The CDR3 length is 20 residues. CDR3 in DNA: TGTGCCAGCAGCTTAGTCGGGACAGGCAAGACCAAAAACCCCGCAGATACGCAGTATTTT. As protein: CASSLVGTGKTKNPADTQYF.

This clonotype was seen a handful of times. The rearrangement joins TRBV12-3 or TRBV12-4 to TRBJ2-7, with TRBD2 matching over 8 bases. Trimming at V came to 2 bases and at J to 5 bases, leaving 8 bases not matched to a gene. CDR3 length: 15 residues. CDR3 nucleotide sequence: TGTGCCAGCAGTTTAAAAGCGGGAGTGCGGGACGAGCAGTACTTC. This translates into CASSLKAGVRDEQYF.

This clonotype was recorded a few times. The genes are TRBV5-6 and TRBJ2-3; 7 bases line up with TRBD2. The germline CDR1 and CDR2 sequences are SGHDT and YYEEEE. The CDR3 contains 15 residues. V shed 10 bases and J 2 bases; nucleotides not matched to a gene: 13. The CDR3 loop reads CAGGASGTLTDTQYF. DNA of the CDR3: TGTGCCGGCGGGGCTAGCGGTACCCTCACAGATACGCAGTATTTT.

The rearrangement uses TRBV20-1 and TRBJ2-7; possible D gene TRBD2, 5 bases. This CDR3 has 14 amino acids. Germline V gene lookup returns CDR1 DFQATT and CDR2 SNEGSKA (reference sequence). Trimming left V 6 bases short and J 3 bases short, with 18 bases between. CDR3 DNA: TGCAGTGCCCCATCTCAAGCGGACCTCTACGAGCAGTACTTC. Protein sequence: CSAPSQADLYEQYF.

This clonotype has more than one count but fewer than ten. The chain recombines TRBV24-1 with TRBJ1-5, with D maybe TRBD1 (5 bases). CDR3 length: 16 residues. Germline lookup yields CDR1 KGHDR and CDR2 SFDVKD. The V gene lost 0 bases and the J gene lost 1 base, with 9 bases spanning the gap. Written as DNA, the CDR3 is TGTGCCACCAGTGATTTGCCCAGGGCGAGCAATCAGCCCCAGCATTTT. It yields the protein CATSDLPRASNQPQHF.

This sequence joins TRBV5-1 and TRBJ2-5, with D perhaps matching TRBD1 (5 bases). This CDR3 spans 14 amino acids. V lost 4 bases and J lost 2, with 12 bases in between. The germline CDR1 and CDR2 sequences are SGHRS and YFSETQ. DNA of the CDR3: TGCGCCAGCAGCCCGGTAGGGGCACAAGAGACCCAGTACTTC. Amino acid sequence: CASSPVGAQETQYF.

CDR3 nucleotides: TGTGCCAGTACACTAGCGGATGAAGGGGGTACGCAGTATTTT. Translation: CASTLADEGGTQYF. The rearrangement joins TRBV19 to TRBJ2-3; 8 nucleotides agree with TRBD2. The CDR3 totals 14 residues. The germline V gene encodes CDR1 LNHDA and CDR2 SQIVND (reference sequence). V gave up 7 bases and J gave up 8 bases; unmatched junction bases: 11.

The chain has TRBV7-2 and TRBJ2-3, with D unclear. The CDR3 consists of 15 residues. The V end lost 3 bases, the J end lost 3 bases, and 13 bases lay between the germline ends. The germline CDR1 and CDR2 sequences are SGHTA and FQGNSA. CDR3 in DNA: TGTGCCAGCAGCTTTGAGACGATGAAAACAGATACGCAGTATTTT. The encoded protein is CASSFETMKTDTQYF.

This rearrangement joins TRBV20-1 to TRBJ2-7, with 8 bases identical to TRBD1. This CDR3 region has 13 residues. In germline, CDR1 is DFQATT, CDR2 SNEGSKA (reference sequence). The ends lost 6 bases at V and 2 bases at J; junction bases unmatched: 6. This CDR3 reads CSAQGALPYEQYF. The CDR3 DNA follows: TGCAGTGCCCAGGGGGCCCTCCCCTACGAGCAGTACTTC.

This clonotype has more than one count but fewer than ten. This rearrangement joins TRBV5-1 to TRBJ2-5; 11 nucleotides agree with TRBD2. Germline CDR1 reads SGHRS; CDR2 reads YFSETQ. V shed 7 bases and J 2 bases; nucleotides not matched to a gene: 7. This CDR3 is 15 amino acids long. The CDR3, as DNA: TGCGCCAGCCCAAGGACTAGCGGGCAACAAGAGACCCAGTACTTC. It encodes CASPRTSGQQETQYF.

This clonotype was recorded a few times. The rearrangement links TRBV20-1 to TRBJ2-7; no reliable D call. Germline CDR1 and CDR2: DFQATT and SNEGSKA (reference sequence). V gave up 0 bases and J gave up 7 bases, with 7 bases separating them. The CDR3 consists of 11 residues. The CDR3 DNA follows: TGCAGTGCTAGAGAAGCGCGGGAGCAGTACTTC. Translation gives CSAREAREQYF.

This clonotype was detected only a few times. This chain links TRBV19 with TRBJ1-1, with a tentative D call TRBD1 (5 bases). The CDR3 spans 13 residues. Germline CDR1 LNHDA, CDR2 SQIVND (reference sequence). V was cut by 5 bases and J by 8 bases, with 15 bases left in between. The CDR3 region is CASSRGAEREAFF. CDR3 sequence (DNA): TGTGCCAGTAGTCGAGGGGCCGAACGAGAAGCTTTCTTT.

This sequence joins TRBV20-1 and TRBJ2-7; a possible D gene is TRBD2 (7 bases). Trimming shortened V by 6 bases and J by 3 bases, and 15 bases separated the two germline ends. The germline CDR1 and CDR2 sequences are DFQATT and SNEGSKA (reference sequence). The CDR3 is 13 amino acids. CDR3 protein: CSAPTGGGYEQYF. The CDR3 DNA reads TGCAGTGCCCCGACGGGGGGCGGCTACGAGCAGTACTTC.

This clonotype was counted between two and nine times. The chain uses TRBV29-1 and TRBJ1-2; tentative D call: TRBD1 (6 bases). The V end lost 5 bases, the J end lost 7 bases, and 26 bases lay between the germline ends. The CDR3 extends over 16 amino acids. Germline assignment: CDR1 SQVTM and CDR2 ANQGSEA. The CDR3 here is CSVRSDSRRYISGYTF. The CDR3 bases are TGCAGCGTTCGTTCGGACAGTCGGCGGTATATAAGTGGCTACACCTTC.

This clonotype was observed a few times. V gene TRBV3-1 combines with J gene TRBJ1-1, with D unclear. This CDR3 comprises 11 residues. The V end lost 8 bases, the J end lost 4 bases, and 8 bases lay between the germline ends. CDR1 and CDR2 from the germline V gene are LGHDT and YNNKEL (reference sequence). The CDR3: CASGSSTEAFF. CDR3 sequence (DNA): TGTGCCAGCGGGTCGAGCACTGAAGCTTTCTTT.

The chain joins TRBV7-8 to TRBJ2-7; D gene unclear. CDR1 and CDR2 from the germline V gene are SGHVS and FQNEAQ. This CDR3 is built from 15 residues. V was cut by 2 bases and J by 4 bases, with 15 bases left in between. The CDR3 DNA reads TGTGCCAGCAGCTTAACGATGGACCCAAGGTACGAGCAGTACTTC. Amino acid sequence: CASSLTMDPRYEQYF. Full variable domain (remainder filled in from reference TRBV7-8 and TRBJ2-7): GAGVSQSPRYKVAKRGQDVALRCDPISGHVSLFWYQQALGQGPEFLTYFQNEAQLDKSGLPSDRFFAERPEGSVSTLKIQRTQQEDSAVYLCASSLTMDPRYEQYFGPGTRLTVT.

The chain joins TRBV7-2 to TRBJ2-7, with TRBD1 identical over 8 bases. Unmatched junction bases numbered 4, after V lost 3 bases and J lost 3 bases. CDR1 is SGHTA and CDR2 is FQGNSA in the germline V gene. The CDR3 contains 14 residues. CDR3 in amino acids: CASSFGQGLYEQYF. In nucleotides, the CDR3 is TGTGCCAGCAGCTTCGGACAGGGTCTCTACGAGCAGTACTTC. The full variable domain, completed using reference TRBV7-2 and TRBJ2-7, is GAGVSQSPSNKVTEKGKDVELRCDPISGHTALYWYRQSLGQGLEFLIYFQGNSAPDKSGLPSDRFSAERTGGSVSTLTIQRTQQEDSAVYLCASSFGQGLYEQYFGPGTRLTVT.

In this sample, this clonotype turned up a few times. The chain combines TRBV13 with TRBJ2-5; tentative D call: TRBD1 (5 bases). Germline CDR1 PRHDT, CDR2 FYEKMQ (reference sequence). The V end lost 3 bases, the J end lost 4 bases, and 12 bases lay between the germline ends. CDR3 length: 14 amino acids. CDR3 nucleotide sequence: TGTGCCAGCAGCTTCCAGGGAATAGGAGAGACCCAGTACTTC. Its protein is CASSFQGIGETQYF.

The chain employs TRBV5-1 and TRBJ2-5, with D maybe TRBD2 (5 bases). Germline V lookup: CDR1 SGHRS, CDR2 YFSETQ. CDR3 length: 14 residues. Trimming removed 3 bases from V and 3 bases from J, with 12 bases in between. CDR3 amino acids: CASSSTIHKETQYF. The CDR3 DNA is TGCGCCAGCAGCTCGACTATACATAAAGAGACCCAGTACTTC.

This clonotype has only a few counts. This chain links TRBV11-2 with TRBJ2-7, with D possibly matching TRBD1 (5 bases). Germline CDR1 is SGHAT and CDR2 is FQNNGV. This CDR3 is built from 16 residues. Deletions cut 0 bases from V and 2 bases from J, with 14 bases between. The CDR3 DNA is TGTGCCAGCAGCTTAGAATCTGGCAGGGCCCCCTACGAGCAGTACTTC. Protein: CASSLESGRAPYEQYF.